One T cell receptor (beta chain) is described in this entry. This sample stems from a study of blood T cell repertoires in COVID-19. Assay: immunoSEQ multiplex PCR; the TCRdb copy retains only in-frame clones and omits some. The table records tens of thousands of clones, around three quarters of them present only once. Germline V lookup: CDR1 MNHEY, CDR2 SVGAGI. CDR3 length: 13 residues. V was clipped by 4 bases and J by 5 bases; unmatched bases: 4. Sequencing was done on a sample of peripheral blood. This sequence originates from a woman aged 50 to 65 with acute or convalescent COVID-19. V gene TRBV6-5 combines with J gene TRBJ1-2; 7 positions agree with TRBD1. CDR3 DNA: TGTGCCAGCAGTTGGGACAGCTCTTATGGCTACACCTTC. It encodes CASSWDSSYGYTF.